Below, 23 T cell receptor beta chains from the same sample are listed, as sequenced in a study of blood T cell repertoires in COVID-19. Libraries were prepared by immunoSEQ multiplex PCR; TCRdb keeps only in-frame clonotypes and omits some of them. The table records 70,000 or so clones, 70% to 90% of them present only once. Source material: peripheral blood. These receptors originate from a woman older than 75 with active COVID-19.

The CDR3 DNA sequence: TGTGCCAGCAGCCCGACAGGGATGGAGACCCAGTACTTC. Protein sequence: CASSPTGMETQYF. This chain links TRBV7-7 with TRBJ2-5, with 7 bases that match TRBD1. The V gene's germline CDR1 is SSHAT and CDR2 FNYEAQ (reference sequence). Trimming cost V 5 bases and J 5 bases; bases outside gene matches: 5. The length of the CDR3 is 13 residues.

The chain links TRBV6-2 or TRBV6-3 to TRBJ1-5; D ambiguous. The CDR3 length is 15 residues. V was clipped by 6 bases and J by 5 bases, with 17 bases between them. The V gene's germline CDR1 is MNHEY and CDR2 SVGEGT. This CDR3 reads CASSPTLDNDQPQHF. In DNA, the CDR3 is TGTGCCAGCAGCCCCACCCTCGACAACGATCAGCCCCAGCATTTT.

This chain joins TRBV27 and TRBJ1-1; D gene ambiguous. Germline V CDR1 and CDR2: MNHEY, SMNVEV (reference sequence). The V and J ends lost 3 bases and 3 bases respectively, with 11 bases between them. The CDR3 has 14 residues. CDR3 sequence (DNA): TGTGCCAGCAGTTTCTTAGGGAGGGACACTGAAGCTTTCTTT. Translation: CASSFLGRDTEAFF.

V usage is TRBV3-1 (or the pseudogene TRBV3-2) and J usage is TRBJ2-3; 12 positions agree with TRBD2. CDR3 size: 18 residues. With 4 bases clipped from V and 2 bases from J, the junction kept 10 bases outside the gene matches. Germline CDR1 reads LGHDT; CDR2 reads YNNKEL (reference sequence). The CDR3 is CASSLPPGLAGHTDTQYF. The CDR3 DNA reads as TGTGCCAGCAGCCTCCCACCCGGACTAGCGGGACACACAGATACGCAGTATTTT.

This chain links TRBV2 with TRBJ1-1; 9 nucleotides match TRBD1. From germline, CDR1 is SNHLY and CDR2 FYNNEI. The CDR3 totals 15 residues. Unmatched junction bases numbered 3, after V lost 4 bases and J lost 0 bases. CDR3 residues: CASSVGQGMNTEAFF. The DNA of the CDR3 is TGTGCCAGCAGTGTGGGACAGGGCATGAACACTGAAGCTTTCTTT.

The chain uses TRBV28 and TRBJ2-1, with D maybe TRBD2 (5 bases). V shed 6 bases and J shed 3 bases, with 15 bases lying between them. The CDR3 sequence is 15 residues long. Germline assignment: CDR1 MDHEN and CDR2 SYDVKM. In nucleotides, the CDR3 is TGTGCCAGCAGCCTCCGGACTTCCTTCTACAATGAGCAGTTCTTC. It codes for CASSLRTSFYNEQFF.

The chain uses TRBV4-2 and TRBJ2-3; perhaps TRBD1 as D (5 bases). The germline V gene has CDR1 LGHNA and CDR2 YNFKEQ. V was shortened by 6 bases and J by 4 bases, with 8 bases between the two germline ends. The CDR3 length is 12 residues. Here the CDR3 DNA reads TGTGCCAGCAGTTCAGGGTCAGATACGCAGTATTTT. Translating it yields CASSSGSDTQYF.

The rearrangement joins TRBV4-3 to TRBJ2-3; 8 nucleotides line up with TRBD1. The J segment lost 5 bases and the V segment lost 1 base, leaving 8 bases of the junction unmatched. The length of the CDR3 is 16 residues. The germline V gene has CDR1 LGHNA and CDR2 YSLEER. The CDR3 coding sequence is TGCGCCAGCAGCCAAGGGGCAGGGGGCGCGGGAGATACGCAGTATTTT. Its translation: CASSQGAGGAGDTQYF.

The rearrangement joins TRBV18 to TRBJ2-3, with 9 bases matching TRBD2. This CDR3 region has 19 residues. Germline CDR1 reads KGHSH; CDR2 reads LQKENI. V lost 3 bases and J lost 0; bases outside the gene matches: 13. The CDR3 DNA sequence: TGTGCCAGCTCACCGTTTCCCCTTATAGCGGGAGATAGCACAGATACGCAGTATTTT. Protein sequence: CASSPFPLIAGDSTDTQYF.

The V gene is TRBV6-5, the J gene TRBJ1-4; TRBD1 matches 8 bases. V shed 6 bases, J shed 5 bases, and the junction held 8 bases outside the gene matches. The germline V gene has CDR1 MNHEY and CDR2 SVGAGI. The CDR3 is 15 residues long. CDR3 loop: CASRRDRGRNEKLFF. The CDR3 region has the DNA TGTGCCAGCAGACGCGACAGGGGACGGAATGAAAAACTGTTTTTT.

The chain joins TRBV11-2 to TRBJ2-7, with a tentative D call TRBD2 (6 bases). Trimming stripped 0 bases from V and 1 base from J, with 10 bases between. Germline V gene data show CDR1 as SGHAT and CDR2 as FQNNGV. The CDR3 is 15 amino acids. CDR3: CASSLDGGVSYEQYF. The CDR3 nucleotides are TGTGCCAGCAGCTTAGATGGCGGGGTTTCCTACGAGCAGTACTTC.

J is TRBJ1-5 and V is TRBV5-5; 12 bases are a match to TRBD1. The CDR3 is made up of 17 amino acids. Germline CDR1 reads SGHKS; CDR2 reads YYEKEE (reference sequence). The V segment lost 2 bases and the J segment 7 bases; nucleotides outside the gene matches: 10. Here the CDR3 reads CASSFGTGGWGKQPQHF. CDR3 bases: TGTGCCAGCAGCTTCGGGACAGGGGGCTGGGGAAAACAGCCCCAGCATTTT.

The chain carries TRBV28 and TRBJ2-7, with D perhaps TRBD2 (5 bases). Trimming cost V 7 bases and J 5 bases, with 18 bases left between them. The CDR3 covers 14 residues. Per the germline V gene, CDR1 is MDHEN and CDR2 is SYDVKM. The CDR3 spells CASNSRRKSHEQYF. DNA of the CDR3: TGTGCCAGCAATTCCAGGAGGAAGAGCCACGAGCAGTACTTC.

The chain joins TRBV7-3 to TRBJ2-1, with TRBD1 matching 10 bases. The CDR3 covers 15 residues. Germline CDR1 reads SGHTA; CDR2 reads FQGTGA. Trimming removed 5 bases from V and 4 bases from J; junction bases left unmatched: 5. CDR3 loop: CASSLDRGQYNEQFF. For the CDR3, the DNA is TGTGCCAGCAGCCTAGACAGGGGGCAATACAATGAGCAGTTCTTC.

J is TRBJ1-2 and V is TRBV28; D gene ambiguous. Trimming took off 2 bases at V and 4 bases at J, with 17 bases between the two ends. The CDR3 sequence is 16 residues long. Germline assignment: CDR1 MDHEN and CDR2 SYDVKM. The DNA for the CDR3 is TGTGCCAGCAGTTTACTCCGGGATCCGAGCTTCTATGGCTACACCTTC. Amino acid sequence: CASSLLRDPSFYGYTF.

This clone was seen a handful of times. The V call is TRBV24-1, the J call TRBJ2-1; TRBD2 matches 7 bases. V was clipped by 3 bases and J by 8 bases; unmatched bases: 12. Germline values: CDR1 KGHDR, CDR2 SFDVKD. The CDR3 is made up of 16 amino acids. The CDR3 nucleotides are TGTGCCACCAGTGATACGGGCGGGAGCCTCGGGGATGAGCAGTTCTTC. Its protein is CATSDTGGSLGDEQFF.

V and J are TRBV7-8 and TRBJ1-5, with TRBD1 identical over 8 bases. J lost 6 bases, V lost 2 bases, and 12 bases had no gene match. The CDR3 spans 17 residues. Germline assignment: CDR1 SGHVS and CDR2 FQNEAQ. CDR3 loop: CASSLSLGQAAGQPQHF. CDR3 in DNA: TGTGCCAGCAGCTTAAGCCTGGGACAGGCTGCTGGTCAGCCCCAGCATTTT.

The J gene is TRBJ2-1, the V gene TRBV9, with D possibly being TRBD2 (6 bases). V lost 8 bases to trimming and J lost 6 bases, with 9 bases between them. This CDR3 contains 11 residues. Germline V CDR1 and CDR2: SGDLS, YYNGEE. The DNA of the CDR3 is TGTGCCAGTCTGGGGGGCAATGAGCAGTTCTTC. This gives the protein CASLGGNEQFF.

This chain joins TRBV13 and TRBJ2-1, with TRBD2 as a possible D gene (6 bases). This CDR3 contains 15 residues. Looked up from germline, CDR1 is PRHDT and CDR2 is FYEKMQ (reference sequence). Trimming took 5 bases from V and 6 from J, leaving 17 bases between them. The CDR3 DNA sequence: TGTGCCAGCAGCCCAAGGAGGGTAGCATTCAATGAGCAGTTCTTC. Its protein is CASSPRRVAFNEQFF. Full variable domain (rest looked up from reference TRBV13 and TRBJ2-1): AAGVIQSPRHLIKEKRETATLKCYPIPRHDTVYWYQQGPGQDPQFLISFYEKMQSDKGSIPDRFSAQQFSDYHSELNMSSLELGDSALYFCASSPRRVAFNEQFFGPGTRLTVL.

This chain connects TRBV5-4 to TRBJ2-5; 10 bases map to TRBD1. CDR1 SGHNT and CDR2 YYREEE come from the germline V gene (reference sequence). This CDR3 is 16 amino acids long. Trimming cost V 4 bases and J 4 bases; bases outside gene matches: 10. CDR3 in amino acids: CASSPRDRGGGETQYF. Written as DNA, the CDR3 is TGTGCCAGCAGCCCCCGGGACAGGGGTGGTGGAGAGACCCAGTACTTC.

Worth noting for this clone: At one boundary the junction diverges from the germline segment, which might be a read error. The rearrangement joins TRBV5-6 to TRBJ1-3, with TRBD1 matching over 11 bases. CDR3 length equals 16 residues. Germline V gene sequence: CDR1 SGHDT, CDR2 YYEEEE. CDR3 in amino acids: CASSPGTGGVIGLEDF. The CDR3 bases are TGTGCCAGCAGCCCCGGGACAGGGGGAGTAATCGGGTTAGAGGATTTT.

V is TRBV11-3 and J is TRBJ2-1, with TRBD1 matching over 8 bases. This CDR3 has 17 amino acids. With V trimmed by 1 base and J by 3 bases, 8 bases remained unmatched. Germline V gene sequence: CDR1 SGHNT, CDR2 YENEEA. The CDR3 spells CASSLGRGQAFYNEQFF. The CDR3 DNA reads as TGTGCCAGCAGCTTAGGAAGGGGACAGGCTTTCTACAATGAGCAGTTCTTC. The variable domain in full, with the rest retrieved from reference TRBV11-3 and TRBJ2-1, is EAGVVQSPRYKIIEKKQPVAFWCNPISGHNTLYWYLQNLGQGPELLIRYENEEAVDDSQLPKDRFSAERLKGVDSTLKIQPAELGDSAVYLCASSLGRGQAFYNEQFFGPGTRLTVL.

The chain combines TRBV27 with TRBJ2-7; 14 bases map to TRBD2. V was clipped by 6 bases and J by 6 bases; unmatched bases: 7. This CDR3 has 15 residues. Germline loops: CDR1 MNHEY, CDR2 SMNVEV (reference sequence). In DNA, the CDR3 is TGTGCCAGCAGCCTCGGGACTAGCGGGAGAAGCGAGCAGTACTTC. Encoded protein: CASSLGTSGRSEQYF.